A selection of T cell receptor beta chains follows, all from one sample in a study of blood T cell repertoires in COVID-19. Assay used: immunoSEQ multiplex PCR; TCRdb lists only in-frame clones, some missing. This sample has 250,000 to 300,000 clones, with roughly 86% found just once. Sequencing input: PBMCs or T cells enriched from blood (not recorded which). The receptors shown here come from a woman in her sixties who had recovered from COVID-19. Each CDR3 is given with its conserved first and last residue. Each record gives: D gene, clone size, J gene, CDR3 length, V gene, CDR3 protein, CDR3 DNA. A D gene is named only where the DNA matches it firmly. Size values are once, few and many counts, or a class for expanded clones, and some rows have none.

- - TRBJ2-1 14 TRBV4-1 CASSRRGQNNEQFF TGCGCCAGCAGCCGCAGAGGTCAAAACAATGAGCAGTTCTTC
- - TRBJ2-3 12 TRBV7-9 CASRPAQGPQYF TGTGCCAGCAGGCCCGCGCAGGGTCCGCAGTATTTT
TRBD2 - TRBJ2-5 16 TRBV2 CASRGAGGTHQETQYF TGTGCCAGCAGAGGAGCGGGGGGCACACACCAAGAGACCCAGTACTTC
- - TRBJ1-1 13 TRBV5-1 CASTVQGYAEAFF TGCGCCAGCACCGTACAGGGATATGCGGAAGCTTTCTTT
- - TRBJ1-3 14 TRBV20-1 CSASRGVSGNTIYF TGCAGTGCTAGTCGAGGAGTCTCTGGAAACACCATATATTTT
TRBD2 few TRBJ2-5 19 TRBV28 CASSSDKWTSGRQSETQYF TGTGCCAGCAGTTCTGACAAGTGGACTAGCGGGAGACAATCAGAGACCCAGTACTTC
- - TRBJ2-2 14 TRBV7-9 CASSLGANTGELFF TGTGCCAGCAGCTTAGGAGCGAACACCGGGGAGCTGTTTTTT
- - TRBJ1-1 11 TRBV7-3 CASSSDTEAFF TGTGCCAGCAGCTCGGACACTGAAGCTTTCTTT
- - TRBJ2-7 16 TRBV11-3 CASSWGVGNPGYEQYF TGTGCCAGCAGCTGGGGGGTGGGAAACCCGGGGTACGAGCAGTACTTC
TRBD2 - TRBJ2-5 18 TRBV11-2 CASTLRASGSSLHETQYF TGTGCCAGCACCCTAAGGGCTAGCGGGAGTTCCCTACACGAGACCCAGTACTTC
- - TRBJ2-7 15 TRBV11-3 CASSPFFTEWYEQYF TGTGCCAGCAGCCCGTTTTTTACAGAGTGGTACGAGCAGTACTTC
- - TRBJ1-4 17 TRBV19 CASSKEGEIGANEKLFF TGTGCCAGTAGTAAGGAGGGCGAGATCGGGGCTAATGAAAAACTGTTTTTT
- once TRBJ2-7 16 TRBV3-1/TRBV3-2 CASSQGPASPGREQYF TGTGCCAGCAGCCAAGGGCCAGCGTCCCCGGGAAGGGAGCAGTACTTC
TRBD2 - TRBJ2-1 18 TRBV4-1 CASSQNSGTSGRVYEQFF TGCGCCAGCAGCCAAAATTCCGGGACTAGCGGGAGAGTCTATGAGCAGTTCTTC
- - TRBJ1-2 13 TRBV2 CASSNTGDYGYTF TGTGCCAGCAGTAATACAGGTGACTATGGCTACACCTTC
TRBD1 - TRBJ2-2 15 TRBV6-5 CASFTGTVGSGELFF TGTGCCAGCTTCACCGGGACAGTGGGATCCGGGGAGCTGTTTTTT
- - TRBJ2-6 17 TRBV19 CASSMAGLYSGANVLTF TGTGCCAGTAGTATGGCGGGGCTGTACTCTGGGGCCAACGTCCTGACTTTC
- - TRBJ2-5 14 TRBV6-6 CASSYVGVGETQYF TGTGCCAGCAGTTACGTCGGTGTTGGAGAGACCCAGTACTTC
- few TRBJ1-2 12 TRBV30 CAWSAPPVGYTF TGTGCCTGGAGTGCCCCCCCGGTTGGCTACACCTTC
TRBD2 once TRBJ2-1 15 TRBV18 CASSQLADSYNEQFF TGTGCCAGCTCCCAACTAGCGGACTCCTACAATGAGCAGTTCTTC
TRBD1 - TRBJ2-5 17 TRBV5-4 CASSLGGATGVGKTQYF TGTGCCAGCAGCTTGGGGGGCGCCACAGGGGTGGGAAAGACCCAGTACTTC
TRBD1 once TRBJ2-1 14 TRBV11-3 CASNSGTDFNEQFF TGTGCCAGCAACTCCGGGACAGACTTCAATGAGCAGTTCTTC
TRBD1 - TRBJ1-6 15 TRBV7-9 CASSLRTGGNSPLHF TGTGCCAGCAGCTTAAGGACAGGGGGGAATTCACCCCTCCACTTT
- - TRBJ1-1 13 TRBV15 CATSRAPRVEAFF TGTGCCACCAGCAGAGCCCCACGGGTTGAAGCTTTCTTT
- - TRBJ1-5 14 TRBV15 CATSREGRNQPQHF TGTGCCACCAGCAGGGAGGGGCGAAATCAGCCCCAGCATTTT
- - TRBJ2-3 16 TRBV9 CASSPRSSSDTVTQYF TGTGCCAGCAGCCCCCGTTCGAGTTCCGATACGGTTACGCAGTATTTT
- - TRBJ2-1 18 TRBV21-1 CASGTGTSGSGRVDEQFF TGTGCCAGTGGGACCGGGACTAGCGGGAGTGGGCGGGTTGATGAGCAGTTCTTC
- once TRBJ2-1 16 TRBV13 CASSLGLRGASNEQFF TGTGCCAGCAGCTTAGGCCTAAGGGGCGCTTCGAATGAGCAGTTCTTC
TRBD2 - TRBJ2-2 17 TRBV27 CASSLFGLGLVAGELFF TGTGCCAGCAGTTTATTCGGCTTGGGACTAGTGGCCGGGGAGCTGTTTTTT
- - TRBJ1-1 15 TRBV7-3 CASSLTQGLNTEAFF TGTGCCAGCAGCTTAACTCAGGGATTGAACACTGAAGCTTTCTTT
TRBD1 - TRBJ1-3 17 TRBV28 CASSLWGTVYSGNTIYF TGTGCCAGCAGTTTATGGGGGACAGTGTACTCTGGAAACACCATATATTTT
- - TRBJ2-3 13 TRBV10-3 CAVYRDNTDTQYF TGTGCCGTTTACCGGGACAACACAGATACGCAGTATTTT
TRBD2 - TRBJ2-7 15 TRBV10-2 CASSLATSGNYEQYF TGCGCCAGCAGCCTCGCCACTAGCGGGAACTACGAGCAGTACTTC
- once TRBJ1-6 13 TRBV27 CASRPQAWSPLHF TGTGCCAGCAGACCTCAGGCATGGTCACCCCTCCACTTT
- - TRBJ1-5 15 TRBV4-1 CASSQEFGQGWPQHF TGCGCCAGCAGCCAAGAATTCGGTCAGGGTTGGCCCCAGCATTTT
- once TRBJ1-1 14 TRBV7-9 CASSFAGSHTEAFF TGTGCCAGCAGCTTTGCAGGGTCGCACACTGAAGCTTTCTTT
- - TRBJ1-6 16 TRBV2 CASRSEADSFNSPLHF TGTGCCAGCCGGAGTGAGGCGGACAGCTTTAATTCACCCCTCCACTTT
TRBD1 - TRBJ1-1 14 TRBV10-3 CAITSQGGNTEAFF TGTGCCATCACCTCCCAGGGGGGGAACACTGAAGCTTTCTTT
TRBD2 - TRBJ2-5 14 TRBV18 CASSPRPSGETQYF TGTGCCAGCTCACCACGACCTAGCGGTGAGACCCAGTACTTC
TRBD2 - TRBJ2-7 15 TRBV7-9 CASNVGLAGGYEQYF TGTGCCAGCAACGTGGGACTAGCGGGAGGTTACGAGCAGTACTTC
TRBD2 - TRBJ2-1 16 TRBV18 CASARTSGGSYNEQFF TGTGCCAGCGCGCGGACTAGCGGGGGCTCCTACAATGAGCAGTTCTTC
- - TRBJ2-1 16 TRBV3-1/TRBV3-2 CASSQGSGSPNREQFF TGTGCCAGCAGCCAAGGTTCCGGGAGTCCAAACCGGGAGCAGTTCTTC
- - TRBJ1-4 15 TRBV7-9 CASSLFGGENEKLFF TGTGCCAGCAGCTTATTTGGGGGGGAGAATGAAAAACTGTTTTTT
- - TRBJ1-1 16 TRBV28 CASSRGSGKRNTEAFF TGTGCCAGCAGCCGCGGTTCGGGTAAGCGGAACACTGAAGCTTTCTTT
TRBD2 - TRBJ2-1 15 TRBV7-2 CASSGWTSGRNEQFF TGTGCCAGCAGCGGATGGACTAGCGGGCGAAATGAGCAGTTCTTC
- - TRBJ2-5 11 TRBV18 CASRTRETQYF TGTGCCAGCAGAACCCGGGAGACCCAGTACTTC
- - TRBJ2-4 17 TRBV19 CASRQTTGFQIKNIQYF TGTGCCAGTAGACAAACGACAGGCTTCCAAATAAAAAACATTCAGTACTTC
TRBD1 - TRBJ1-2 13 TRBV12-3/TRBV12-4 CASSSGQGLYYTF TGTGCCAGCAGCTCTGGACAGGGGCTTTACTACACCTTC
- - TRBJ1-4 15 TRBV10-2 CASSEGGAANEKLFF TGCGCCAGCAGTGAGGGGGGGGCGGCTAATGAAAAACTGTTTTTT
- - TRBJ1-6 18 TRBV7-6 CASSALGGFSSYNSPLHF TGTGCCAGCAGCGCCCTTGGGGGGTTCAGCTCCTATAATTCACCCCTCCACTTT